The 30 T cell receptor beta chains given below trace back to one sample, sequenced in a study of CD8 T cells in Susac syndrome (dated by TCRdb to 2018 to 2020). The library was built by means of the immunoSEQ multiplex PCR assay. RNA was extracted using the RNeasy kit, and about 0.45 to 1 ug of the RNA was reverse transcribed with random hexamers. The public reads were run again by TCRdb, first through fastp at Q25 and then through MiXCR, and only productive beta chains were kept. For every CDR3 protein sequence, its rows merge into one entry that carries the most common genes and DNA. The sample data list 150,000 to 200,000 distinct CDR3 sequences, and 85% to 95% of these were observed just once. 0.099% of the sample rests with the top ten. The sample taken for sequencing was CD4+ T cells from PBMCs. These receptor sequences come from a human donor with Susac syndrome.

V gene TRBV12-3 or TRBV12-4 combines with J gene TRBJ1-1; no firm D call. V was shortened by 2 bases and J by 7 bases, with 8 bases between the two germline ends. This CDR3 spans 12 amino acids. The CDR3: CASSLLGSEAFF. CDR3 nucleotides: TGTGCCAGCAGTTTATTAGGAAGTGAAGCTTTCTTT.

The chain employs TRBV7-2 and TRBJ1-5; D ambiguous. Germline CDR1 is SGHTA and CDR2 is FQGNSA. The CDR3 sequence is 15 residues long. Trimming cost V 1 base and J 2 bases, with 9 bases left between them. CDR3 nucleotide sequence: TGTGCCAGCAGCTTAGGTCGGATGGGCAATCAGCCCCAGCATTTT. Its protein product is CASSLGRMGNQPQHF.

This sequence joins TRBV5-6 and TRBJ1-1; possible D gene TRBD1, 5 bases. Per germline, CDR1 SGHDT and CDR2 YYEEEE. The CDR3 spans 14 residues. Trimming shortened V by 2 bases and J by 3 bases, and 11 bases separated the two germline ends. The CDR3 DNA follows: TGTGCCAGCAGCTTCGCTGGGGCCGACACTGAAGCTTTCTTT. This encodes CASSFAGADTEAFF.

The V and J genes are TRBV15 and TRBJ2-7; 8 bases fit TRBD2. The CDR3 has 14 residues. V lost 5 bases and J lost 7; bases outside the gene matches: 10. Germline CDR1 is LNHNV and CDR2 is YYDKDF (reference sequence). The DNA for the CDR3 is TGTGCCACCAGCGTAGGACTAGCCTCGAGGGAGCAGTACTTC. This codes for CATSVGLASREQYF.

The CDR3 bases are TGTGCCAGCAGCTTGGGGGGAGGAGCAACTAATGAAAAACTGTTTTTT. Amino acids: CASSLGGGATNEKLFF. This chain connects TRBV5-4 to TRBJ1-4; D ambiguous. Germline assignment: CDR1 SGHNT and CDR2 YYREEE (reference sequence). The V end lost 0 bases, the J end lost 0 bases, and 9 bases lay between the germline ends. The CDR3 runs 16 residues.

This chain joins TRBV20-1 and TRBJ2-1; D is ambiguous. The germline gives CDR1 DFQATT, CDR2 SNEGSKA (reference sequence). Trimming pared 6 bases from V and 5 bases from J, leaving 11 bases between. The CDR3 is 12 amino acids. This CDR3 reads CSAKSTDNEQFF. CDR3 bases: TGCAGTGCCAAGTCAACGGACAATGAGCAGTTCTTC.

This chain connects TRBV10-3 to TRBJ1-2, with D perhaps TRBD1 (6 bases). The germline V gene encodes CDR1 ENHRY and CDR2 SYGVKD. Trimming left V 5 bases short and J 2 bases short, with 15 bases between. The CDR3 is 15 amino acids. This chain's CDR3 is CAISPRGQPNYGYTF. The CDR3 nucleotides read TGTGCCATCAGTCCCAGGGGACAACCAAACTATGGCTACACCTTC.

This rearrangement joins TRBV12-3 or TRBV12-4 to TRBJ2-7; no reliable D call. The CDR3 extends over 14 amino acids. The V end lost 3 bases, the J end lost 0 bases, and 9 bases lay between the germline ends. The CDR3 DNA is TGTGCCAGCAGTTTCTCACGGAACTCCTACGAGCAGTACTTC. It is translated as CASSFSRNSYEQYF.

The chain employs TRBV3-1 and TRBJ2-1; D might be TRBD2 (6 bases). Trimming took 1 base from V and 0 from J, leaving 7 bases between them. CDR1 is LGHDT and CDR2 is YNNKEL in the germline V gene (reference sequence). The CDR3 is 15 residues long. The CDR3 here is CASSQARGSYNEQFF. In DNA, the CDR3 is TGTGCCAGCAGCCAAGCGCGGGGCTCCTACAATGAGCAGTTCTTC.

The J gene is TRBJ2-2, the V gene TRBV20-1; a possible D gene is TRBD2 (6 bases). Per germline, CDR1 DFQATT and CDR2 SNEGSKA (reference sequence). V dropped 4 bases and J dropped 2 bases, with 14 bases sitting between them. The CDR3 runs 15 residues. The CDR3, as DNA: TGCAGTGCTACCCGGGGGATTACTAACACCGGGGAGCTGTTTTTT. Residues: CSATRGITNTGELFF.

V and J are TRBV19 and TRBJ1-1; no definite D call. V lost 5 bases, J lost 5 bases, and 12 bases lay in between. CDR1 is LNHDA, CDR2 SQIVND, per germline (reference sequence). The CDR3 is 13 residues long. CDR3 protein: CASSRWGETEAFF. The CDR3 DNA reads TGTGCCAGTAGTCGGTGGGGAGAGACTGAAGCTTTCTTT.

The V gene is TRBV3-1, the J gene TRBJ1-1; D uncertain. Per germline, CDR1 LGHDT and CDR2 YNNKEL (reference sequence). The length of the CDR3 is 15 residues. The germline V and J ends were trimmed by 0 bases and 5 bases, with 13 bases remaining between them. The CDR3 is CASSQDRLRRTEAFF. The DNA for the CDR3 is TGTGCCAGCAGCCAAGATCGGTTACGTCGTACTGAAGCTTTCTTT.

CDR3 nucleotide sequence: TGTGCCAGCAGTGACTCGCCCAGTCCAGGACAGGACAATCAGCCCCAGCATTTT. This encodes CASSDSPSPGQDNQPQHF. The J gene is TRBJ1-5, the V gene TRBV6-4; 7 bases fit TRBD1. The germline gives CDR1 MRHNA, CDR2 SNTAGT. This CDR3 region has 18 residues. J gave up 3 bases and V 0 bases, and 11 bases lay outside the gene matches.

V is TRBV24-1 and J is TRBJ2-1, with 10 positions matching TRBD2. The V and J ends lost 4 bases and 5 bases, in that order; junction bases with no gene match: 7. CDR3 size: 16 residues. CDR1 is KGHDR and CDR2 is SFDVKD in the germline V gene. Here the CDR3 DNA reads TGTGCCACCAGTGACTTTTCTAGCGGGAGAAACAATGAGCAGTTCTTC. It translates to CATSDFSSGRNNEQFF.

The J gene is TRBJ2-5, the V gene TRBV19; D may be TRBD1 (6 bases). The germline CDR1 and CDR2 sequences are LNHDA and SQIVND (reference sequence). The V end was cut by 4 bases, the J end by 2 bases, with 11 bases between. The CDR3 loop spans 14 amino acids. CDR3 nucleotides: TGTGCCAGTAGTAACAGGGCAGGACAAGAGACCCAGTACTTC. Protein sequence: CASSNRAGQETQYF.

The rearrangement uses TRBV12-3 or TRBV12-4 and TRBJ2-1, with 7 positions matching TRBD2. This CDR3 has 14 amino acids. V gave up 1 base and J gave up 5 bases; unmatched junction bases: 2. CDR3 bases: TGTGCCAGCAGTTTAGTGGGGGGGAACAATGAGCAGTTCTTC. Its protein is CASSLVGGNNEQFF.

This chain joins TRBV7-9 and TRBJ2-7; D perhaps matches TRBD2 (7 bases). CDR1 is SEHNR, CDR2 FQNEAQ, per germline (reference sequence). This CDR3 has 13 residues. V lost 3 bases to trimming and J lost 5 bases, with 11 bases between them. The CDR3 protein is CASSLGGADEQYF. The CDR3 DNA follows: TGTGCCAGCAGCTTGGGGGGGGCCGACGAGCAGTACTTC.

This chain links TRBV5-1 with TRBJ2-1; TRBD2 might be the D (5 bases). CDR3 length equals 13 residues. V lost 3 bases and J 6 bases, leaving 10 bases between the germline ends. Germline V gene sequence: CDR1 SGHRS, CDR2 YFSETQ. In nucleotides, the CDR3 is TGCGCCAGCAGCTCGGACTCGGGCAATGAGCAGTTCTTC. Translation: CASSSDSGNEQFF.

The chain uses TRBV30 and TRBJ1-5; 8 bases align to TRBD1. The CDR3 runs to 13 residues. Trimming took 5 bases from V and 5 from J; bases not matched to a gene: 5. Per the germline V gene, CDR1 is GTSNPN and CDR2 is SVGIG (reference sequence). CDR3 region: CAWAGQGDQPQHF. The CDR3 coding sequence is TGTGCCTGGGCAGGACAGGGTGATCAGCCCCAGCATTTT.

V and J are TRBV30 and TRBJ2-2, with TRBD1 matching over 7 bases. The CDR3 is made up of 20 amino acids. V lost 0 bases and J lost 6; bases outside the gene matches: 22. CDR1 and CDR2 from the germline V gene are GTSNPN and SVGIG (reference sequence). CDR3 sequence: CAWSVQLRGRTLQLAGELFF. The CDR3 nucleotides are TGTGCCTGGAGTGTACAGTTGAGGGGGCGGACCCTACAACTCGCCGGGGAGCTGTTTTTT.

This chain joins TRBV20-1 and TRBJ1-3; no reliable D call. The CDR3 is 15 amino acids. V lost 0 bases to trimming and J lost 5 bases, with 14 bases between them. Germline CDR1 is DFQATT and CDR2 is SNEGSKA (reference sequence). The DNA for the CDR3 is TGCAGTGCTAGAGATCTGCGGGTTGATAGAAACACCATATATTTT. Protein: CSARDLRVDRNTIYF.

A note on this clonotype: The junction departs from germline at one end; a sequencing error may be responsible. The chain is built from TRBV13 and TRBJ2-7; TRBD2 matches 10 bases. CDR1 PRHDT and CDR2 FYEKMQ come from the germline V gene (reference sequence). The CDR3 has 14 amino acids. CDR3: CASTLSGRAYEQYF. The CDR3 bases are TGTGCCAGCACCTTAAGCGGGAGGGCCTACGAGCAGTACTTC.

This clonotype was found a few times. The chain couples TRBV30 to TRBJ2-7; D is ambiguous. Germline V lookup: CDR1 GTSNPN, CDR2 SVGIG (reference sequence). The V and J ends lost 2 bases and 6 bases respectively, with 11 bases between them. The CDR3 runs 12 residues. CDR3 protein: CAWSYGFSEQYF. In nucleotides, the CDR3 is TGTGCCTGGAGTTATGGGTTTAGCGAGCAGTACTTC.

The rearrangement joins TRBV28 to TRBJ2-1; D is unclear. V shed 6 bases and J shed 10 bases, with 19 bases lying between them. Germline CDR1 MDHEN, CDR2 SYDVKM. The CDR3 runs to 14 residues. The CDR3, as DNA: TGTGCCAGCAGCCCCCCGGACCGCCTCGGGGAGCAGTTCTTC. Translated: CASSPPDRLGEQFF.

This clonotype has only one observation. The rearrangement links TRBV25-1 to TRBJ1-1; D is undetermined. Trimming took off 2 bases at V and 4 bases at J, with 5 bases between the two ends. The CDR3 contains 12 residues. Germline CDR1 reads MGHDK; CDR2 reads SYGVNS. The CDR3 sequence is CASSEPGTEAFF. The CDR3 DNA reads TGTGCCAGCAGTGAACCCGGCACTGAAGCTTTCTTT.

As concerns this clonotype: Sequence at one end of the junction differs from germline and may be a read error. The genes are TRBV12-3 or TRBV12-4 and TRBJ1-1, with D unresolved. The CDR3 loop spans 15 amino acids. In DNA, the CDR3 is TGTGCCAGCAGTCCCGGAGACGGATTGAACACTGAAGTTTTCTTT. This codes for CASSPGDGLNTEVFF.

The V gene is TRBV20-1, the J gene TRBJ2-5; TRBD1 aligns across 7 bases. CDR1 and CDR2 from the germline V gene are DFQATT and SNEGSKA (reference sequence). After removal of 0 bases from V and 3 bases from J, the junction contained 1 base not matched to a gene. This CDR3 is built from 13 residues. DNA of the CDR3: TGCAGTGCTAGAGACACAGGGGAAGAGACCCAGTACTTC. Amino acids: CSARDTGEETQYF.

This clonotype occurred once. CDR3: CASSSLRRGGYTF. The CDR3 nucleotides read TGTGCCAGCAGCTCTCTCCGGCGGGGTGGCTACACCTTC. The chain is built from TRBV5-4 and TRBJ1-2; D is unresolved. Germline V gene sequence: CDR1 SGHNT, CDR2 YYREEE (reference sequence). The CDR3 runs 13 residues. Trimming left V 3 bases short and J 7 bases short, with 13 bases between.

The chain carries TRBV11-2 and TRBJ2-1; tentatively, D is TRBD1 or TRBD2 (5 bases each). Looked up from germline, CDR1 is SGHAT and CDR2 is FQNNGV. Trimming shortened V by 1 base and J by 12 bases, and 16 bases separated the two germline ends. This CDR3 contains 14 residues. The CDR3 is CASSLAGDPRGQFF. DNA of the CDR3: TGTGCCAGCAGCTTAGCCGGGGACCCACGGGGGCAGTTCTTC.

The genes are TRBV10-3 and TRBJ1-2, with D perhaps matching TRBD1 (6 bases). This CDR3 has 14 residues. The germline V gene encodes CDR1 ENHRY and CDR2 SYGVKD. Trimming shortened V by 2 bases and J by 3 bases, and 10 bases separated the two germline ends. Here the CDR3 reads CAISEAGADYGYTF. In nucleotides, the CDR3 is TGTGCCATCAGTGAGGCAGGGGCCGACTATGGCTACACCTTC.